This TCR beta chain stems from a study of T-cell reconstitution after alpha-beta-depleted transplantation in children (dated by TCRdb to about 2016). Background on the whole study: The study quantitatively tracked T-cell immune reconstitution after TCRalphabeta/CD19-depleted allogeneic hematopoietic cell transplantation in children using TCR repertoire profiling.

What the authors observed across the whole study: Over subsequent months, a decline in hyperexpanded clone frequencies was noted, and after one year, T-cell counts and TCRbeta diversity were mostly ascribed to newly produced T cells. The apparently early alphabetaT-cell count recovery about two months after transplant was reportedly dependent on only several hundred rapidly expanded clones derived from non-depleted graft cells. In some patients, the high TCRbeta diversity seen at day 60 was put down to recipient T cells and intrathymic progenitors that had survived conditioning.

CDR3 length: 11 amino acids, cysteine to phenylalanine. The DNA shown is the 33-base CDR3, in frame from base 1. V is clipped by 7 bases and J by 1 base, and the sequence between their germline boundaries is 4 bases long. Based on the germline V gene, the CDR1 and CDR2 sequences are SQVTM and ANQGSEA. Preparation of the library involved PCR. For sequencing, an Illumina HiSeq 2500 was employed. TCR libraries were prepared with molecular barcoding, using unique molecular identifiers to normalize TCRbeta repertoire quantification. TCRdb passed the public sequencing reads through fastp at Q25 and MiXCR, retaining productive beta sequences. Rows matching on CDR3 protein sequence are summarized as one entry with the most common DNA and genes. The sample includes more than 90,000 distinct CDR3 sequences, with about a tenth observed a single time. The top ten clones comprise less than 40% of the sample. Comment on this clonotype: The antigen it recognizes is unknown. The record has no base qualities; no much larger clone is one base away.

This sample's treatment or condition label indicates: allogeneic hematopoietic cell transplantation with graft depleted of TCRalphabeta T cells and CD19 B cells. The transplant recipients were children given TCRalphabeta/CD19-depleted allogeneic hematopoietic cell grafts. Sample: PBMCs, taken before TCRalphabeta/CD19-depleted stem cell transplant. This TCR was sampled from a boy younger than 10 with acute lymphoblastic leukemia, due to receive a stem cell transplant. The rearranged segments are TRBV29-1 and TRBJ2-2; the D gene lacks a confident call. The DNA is TGCAGCGCGCAGAACACCGGGGAGCTGTTTTTT. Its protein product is CSAQNTGELFF.